The 6 T cell receptor beta chains below were found in one sample sequenced in a study of blood T cells in healthy people across ages. Using a J-beta primer mix together with a sample-barcoded 5' primer, a second PCR was run for about 6 to 11 cycles. TCRdb redid the calling of the 5' RACE reads with MiXCR, one entry per CDR3 protein. The data contain approximately 800,000 distinct CDR3 sequences, around 25% of them singletons. Another study also made use of these data, one on T cells of mothers and their children.

Sequenced sample: blood. The receptors here all came from a boy between 10 and 17 years old in good health.

V is TRBV29-1 and J is TRBJ2-2, with a tentative D call TRBD1 (5 bases). The CDR3 covers 15 residues. V was trimmed by 1 base and J by 1 base, leaving 10 bases between them. Germline CDR1 and CDR2: SQVTM and ANQGSEA. CDR3 loop: CSVEGTHLNTGELFF. The CDR3 DNA is TGCAGCGTTGAAGGGACACACTTGAACACCGGGGAGCTGTTTTTT.

This clonotype was counted only a few times. CDR3 DNA: TGTGCCAGCAGCGTAATAGGGACAGGGATGACTGAAGCTTTCTTT. This codes for CASSVIGTGMTEAFF. The V call is TRBV9, the J call TRBJ1-1; 9 bases map to TRBD1. The CDR3 covers 15 residues. V lost 1 base to trimming and J lost 5 bases; unmatched junction nucleotides: 6. Per the germline V gene, CDR1 is SGDLS and CDR2 is YYNGEE.

This clonotype has only one observation. The chain carries TRBV19 and TRBJ2-6; maybe TRBD1 (6 bases). Germline V lookup: CDR1 LNHDA, CDR2 SQIVND (reference sequence). Deletions cut 7 bases from V and 2 bases from J, with 15 bases between. This CDR3 contains 16 residues. The CDR3 nucleotides are TGTGCCAGTAAGCCTAGCAGGGGAGCTGGGGCCAACGTCCTGACTTTC. This sequence encodes CASKPSRGAGANVLTF.

This clonotype occurred many times. V is TRBV11-2 and J is TRBJ2-3; no definite D call. The CDR3 loop spans 15 amino acids. CDR1 SGHAT and CDR2 FQNNGV come from the germline V gene. Trimming removed 2 bases at V and 0 bases at J, with 9 bases between. The DNA of the CDR3 is TGTGCCAGCAGCTTAATGGCGGCTAGCACAGATACGCAGTATTTT. It is translated as CASSLMAASTDTQYF.

This clonotype was detected only a few times. The gene calls are TRBV7-8 and TRBJ2-7; 7 bases fit TRBD1. The CDR3 has 14 residues. Per germline, CDR1 SGHVS and CDR2 FQNEAQ. The V segment lost 0 bases and the J segment 3 bases; nucleotides outside the gene matches: 2. CDR3 nucleotide sequence: TGTGCCAGCAGCTTAGCCGACAGGGACTACGAGCAGTACTTC. Translating gives CASSLADRDYEQYF.

This clonotype was counted many times. The J gene is TRBJ2-5, the V gene TRBV6-2 or TRBV6-3, with 7 bases lining up with TRBD1. The germline V gene encodes CDR1 MNHEY and CDR2 SVGEGT. The trim removed 6 bases at V and 1 base at J, leaving 2 bases unmatched. The CDR3 sequence is 13 residues long. The DNA of the CDR3 is TGTGCCAGCAGACGGACAGGCCAAGAGACCCAGTACTTC. Protein sequence: CASRRTGQETQYF.